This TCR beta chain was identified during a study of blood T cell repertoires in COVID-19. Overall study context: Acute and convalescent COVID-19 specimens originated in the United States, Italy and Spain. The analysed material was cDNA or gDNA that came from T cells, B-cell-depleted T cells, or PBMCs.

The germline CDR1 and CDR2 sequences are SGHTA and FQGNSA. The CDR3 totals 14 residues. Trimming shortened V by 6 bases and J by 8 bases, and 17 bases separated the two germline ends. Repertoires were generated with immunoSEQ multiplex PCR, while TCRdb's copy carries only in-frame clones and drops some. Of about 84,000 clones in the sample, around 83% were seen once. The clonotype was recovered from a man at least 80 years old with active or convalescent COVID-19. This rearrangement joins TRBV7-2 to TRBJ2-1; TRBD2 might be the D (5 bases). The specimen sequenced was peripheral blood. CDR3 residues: CASSLMRVEHEQFF. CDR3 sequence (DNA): TGTGCCAGCAGTCTAATGAGGGTGGAGCATGAGCAGTTCTTC.